These 19 T cell receptor beta chains share one sample of origin, sequenced in a study of blood T cell repertoires in COVID-19. TCRdb's table, derived via immunoSEQ multiplex PCR, lists solely in-frame clones and lacks some. Of 120,000 or so clones in the sample, 90% were seen once. Sequences were obtained from peripheral blood. The receptor source for this set is a man aged 45 to 65 with active COVID-19.

This chain uses TRBV19 with TRBJ1-1; D not resolved. CDR1 is LNHDA and CDR2 is SQIVND in the germline V gene (reference sequence). The CDR3 runs to 14 residues. V gave up 3 bases and J gave up 5 bases, with 13 bases separating them. CDR3 amino acids: CASSMVDGRTEAFF. The DNA for the CDR3 is TGTGCCAGTAGTATGGTAGACGGCAGGACTGAAGCTTTCTTT.

The chain couples TRBV19 to TRBJ2-5; a possible D gene is TRBD1 (6 bases). Germline V gene lookup returns CDR1 LNHDA and CDR2 SQIVND (reference sequence). V was trimmed by 6 bases and J by 4 bases, leaving 12 bases between them. The CDR3 runs to 13 residues. The CDR3 region is CASSGFRGETQYF. The CDR3 DNA reads TGTGCCAGTAGCGGCTTCAGGGGAGAGACCCAGTACTTC.

The chain uses TRBV6-5 and TRBJ2-5; 11 bases are a match to TRBD1. The CDR3 is made up of 13 amino acids. The V gene end was trimmed by 7 bases and the J gene end by 4 bases; junction bases not matched to a gene: 2. Germline loops: CDR1 MNHEY, CDR2 SVGAGI. CDR3 loop: CASTGQGAETQYF. In DNA, the CDR3 is TGTGCCAGCACCGGACAGGGGGCAGAGACCCAGTACTTC.

The rearrangement uses TRBV5-1 and TRBJ1-2, with D possibly being TRBD1 (5 bases). V lost 0 bases and J lost 8, with 14 bases in between. This CDR3 has 14 amino acids. Looked up from germline, CDR1 is SGHRS and CDR2 is YFSETQ. The CDR3 here is CASSLAGQGRGYTF. CDR3 sequence (DNA): TGCGCCAGCAGCTTGGCCGGGCAGGGCCGAGGCTACACCTTC.

The chain carries TRBV9 and TRBJ1-3, with a tentative D call TRBD1 (5 bases). The CDR3 sequence is 12 residues long. Germline V gene sequence: CDR1 SGDLS, CDR2 YYNGEE. In nucleotides, the CDR3 is TGTGCTACTGGCGGGGACGGAAACACCATATATTTT. It encodes CATGGDGNTIYF.

The rearrangement uses TRBV4-1 and TRBJ2-3, with 8 bases that match TRBD1. V was pared by 1 base and J by 1 base, with 7 bases of the junction left unmatched. This CDR3 spans 17 amino acids. Germline CDR1 reads MGHRA; CDR2 reads YSYEKL. The DNA for the CDR3 is TGCGCCAGCAGCCAAGCCCCAGGGGGCGCAGGCACAGATACGCAGTATTTT. Its protein product is CASSQAPGGAGTDTQYF.

This chain joins TRBV3-1 (or the pseudogene TRBV3-2) and TRBJ2-1; 9 positions match TRBD2. Germline V CDR1 and CDR2: LGHDT, YNNKEL (reference sequence). The CDR3 has 21 residues. J gave up 2 bases and V 0 bases, and 17 bases lay outside the gene matches. The CDR3 DNA sequence: TGTGCCAGCAGCCAAGATGACGGGGTGTGGCGGGGGGGCGTGACCTACAATGAGCAGTTCTTC. As protein: CASSQDDGVWRGGVTYNEQFF.

This chain links TRBV7-3 with TRBJ2-1; the match to TRBD1 covers 10 bases. This CDR3 contains 14 residues. Germline V CDR1 and CDR2: SGHTA, FQGTGA. V shed 5 bases, J shed 8 bases, and the junction held 6 bases outside the gene matches. CDR3 loop: CASSPGTGAHEQFF. The CDR3 nucleotides read TGTGCCAGCAGCCCCGGGACAGGGGCGCATGAGCAGTTCTTC.

This CDR3 is CFAGDPYEQYV. The CDR3 nucleotides are TGCTTCGCGGGGGACCCTTACGAGCAGTACGTC. The V call is TRBV6-6, the J call TRBJ2-7; 7 bases map to TRBD2. Germline V CDR1 and CDR2: MNHNY, SVGAGI (reference sequence). This CDR3 region has 11 residues.

This clone has only one observation. V usage is TRBV5-6 and J usage is TRBJ2-3; maybe TRBD2 (5 bases). Germline CDR1 is SGHDT and CDR2 is YYEEEE. V lost 4 bases, J lost 3 bases, and 6 bases lay in between. This CDR3 spans 12 amino acids. The CDR3 sequence: CASSRRTDTQYF. Here the CDR3 DNA reads TGTGCCAGCAGCCGGAGGACAGATACGCAGTATTTT.

This chain uses TRBV6-6 with TRBJ2-1, with D perhaps matching TRBD2 (6 bases). Germline CDR1 reads MNHNY; CDR2 reads SVGAGI (reference sequence). This CDR3 spans 13 amino acids. Deletions cut 8 bases from V and 2 bases from J, with 10 bases between. CDR3: CASSGAAYNEQFF. The CDR3 bases are TGTGCCAGCTCGGGAGCGGCCTACAATGAGCAGTTCTTC.

The V call is TRBV11-2, the J call TRBJ2-3; 8 bases map to TRBD2. V gave up 2 bases and J gave up 3 bases; unmatched junction bases: 10. CDR3 length: 17 amino acids. Germline-derived CDR1 and CDR2 are SGHAT and FQNNGV. This CDR3 reads CASSLLAGGPITDTQYF. The DNA of the CDR3 is TGTGCCAGCAGCTTACTCGCGGGGGGCCCCATTACAGATACGCAGTATTTT.

This sequence joins TRBV9 and TRBJ2-1; TRBD2 agrees at 8 bases. The CDR3 loop spans 13 amino acids. CDR1 and CDR2 from the germline V gene are SGDLS and YYNGEE. V dropped 2 bases and J dropped 14; count of bases not matched to a gene: 9. CDR3 loop: CASSVLDGGVEFF. CDR3 in DNA: TGTGCCAGCAGCGTCCTGGACGGGGGGGTGGAGTTCTTC.

The rearrangement joins TRBV20-1 to TRBJ2-1; D call uncertain. With 5 bases removed from V and 4 bases from J, the gap between germline ends came to 3 bases. The CDR3 is 10 residues long. In germline, CDR1 is DFQATT, CDR2 SNEGSKA (reference sequence). This chain's CDR3 is CSARYNEQFF. The CDR3 DNA sequence: TGCAGTGCTCGTTACAATGAGCAGTTCTTC.

V gene TRBV2 combines with J gene TRBJ2-5, with a weak D call TRBD2 (5 bases). CDR3 length equals 16 residues. Looked up from germline, CDR1 is SNHLY and CDR2 is FYNNEI. Trimming pared 4 bases from V and 1 base from J, leaving 16 bases between. Here the CDR3 DNA reads TGTGCCAGCAGTGGCCCGTTGGGTAGCGTCCAAGAGACCCAGTACTTC. This gives the protein CASSGPLGSVQETQYF.

This clone was detected a few times. This chain links TRBV6-6 with TRBJ1-2; TRBD1 aligns across 9 bases. Germline assignment: CDR1 MNHNY and CDR2 SVGAGI (reference sequence). J gave up 5 bases and V 6 bases, and 7 bases lay outside the gene matches. The CDR3 totals 14 residues. The DNA for the CDR3 is TGTGCCAGCAGGGACACCGGACAGGGGTATGGCTACACCTTC. Protein product: CASRDTGQGYGYTF.

This rearrangement joins TRBV20-1 to TRBJ1-5, with no clear D. Germline-derived CDR1 and CDR2 are DFQATT and SNEGSKA (reference sequence). The CDR3 sequence is 11 residues long. Trimming left V 1 base short and J 10 bases short, with 8 bases between. DNA of the CDR3: TGCAGTGCTAGAGTCGGTCATCCCCAGCATTTT. Its protein product is CSARVGHPQHF.

The chain uses TRBV9 and TRBJ2-4; maybe TRBD2 (5 bases). CDR1 and CDR2 (germline): SGDLS, YYNGEE. Trimming left V 0 bases short and J 11 bases short, with 15 bases between. The CDR3 spans 14 residues. This CDR3 is CASSVAHSGSVQYF. DNA of the CDR3: TGTGCCAGCAGCGTAGCTCACTCGGGGTCCGTTCAGTACTTC.

The rearrangement links TRBV7-9 to TRBJ1-2; the match to TRBD1 covers 7 bases. This CDR3 comprises 17 residues. Trimming removed 0 bases from V and 0 bases from J; junction bases left unmatched: 7. Germline CDR1 SEHNR, CDR2 FQNEAQ (reference sequence). This CDR3 reads CASSLATGTAPNYGYTF. CDR3 bases: TGTGCCAGCAGCTTAGCAACGGGGACAGCCCCTAACTATGGCTACACCTTC.